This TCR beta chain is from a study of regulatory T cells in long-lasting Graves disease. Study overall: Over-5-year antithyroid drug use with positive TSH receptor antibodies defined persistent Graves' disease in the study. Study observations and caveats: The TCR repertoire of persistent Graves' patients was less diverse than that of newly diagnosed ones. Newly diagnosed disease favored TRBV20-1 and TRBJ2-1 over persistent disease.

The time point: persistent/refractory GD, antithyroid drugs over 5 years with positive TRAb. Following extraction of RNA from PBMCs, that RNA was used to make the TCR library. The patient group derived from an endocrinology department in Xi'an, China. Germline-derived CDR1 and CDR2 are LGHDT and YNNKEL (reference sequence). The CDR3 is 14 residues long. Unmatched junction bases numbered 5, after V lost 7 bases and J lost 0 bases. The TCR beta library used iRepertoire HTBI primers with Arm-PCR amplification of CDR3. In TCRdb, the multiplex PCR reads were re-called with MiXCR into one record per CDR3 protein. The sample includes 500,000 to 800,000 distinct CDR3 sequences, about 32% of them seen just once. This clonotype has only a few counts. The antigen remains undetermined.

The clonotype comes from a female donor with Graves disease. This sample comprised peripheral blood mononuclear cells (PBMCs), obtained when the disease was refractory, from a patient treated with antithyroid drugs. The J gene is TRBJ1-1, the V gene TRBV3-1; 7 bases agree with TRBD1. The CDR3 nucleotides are TGTGCCAGCATAGGGACAGCCATGAACACTGAAGCTTTCTTT. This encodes CASIGTAMNTEAFF.